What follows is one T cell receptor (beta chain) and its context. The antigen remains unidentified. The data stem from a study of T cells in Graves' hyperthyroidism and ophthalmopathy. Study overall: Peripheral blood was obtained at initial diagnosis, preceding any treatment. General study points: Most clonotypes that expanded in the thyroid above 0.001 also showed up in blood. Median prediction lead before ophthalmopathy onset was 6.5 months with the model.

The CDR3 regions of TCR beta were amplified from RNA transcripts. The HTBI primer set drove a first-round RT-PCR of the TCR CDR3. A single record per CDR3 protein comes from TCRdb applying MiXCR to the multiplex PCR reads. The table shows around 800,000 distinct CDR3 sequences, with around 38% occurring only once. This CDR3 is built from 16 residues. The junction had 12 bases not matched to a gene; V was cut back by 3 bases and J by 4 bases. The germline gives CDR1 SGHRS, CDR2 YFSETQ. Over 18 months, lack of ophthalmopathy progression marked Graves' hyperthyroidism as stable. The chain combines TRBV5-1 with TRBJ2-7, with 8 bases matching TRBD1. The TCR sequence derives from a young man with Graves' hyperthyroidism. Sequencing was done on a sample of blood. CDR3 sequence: CASSSLAGQAPYEQYF. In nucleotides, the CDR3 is TGCGCCAGCAGCTCCCTCGCGGGACAGGCTCCATACGAGCAGTACTTC.